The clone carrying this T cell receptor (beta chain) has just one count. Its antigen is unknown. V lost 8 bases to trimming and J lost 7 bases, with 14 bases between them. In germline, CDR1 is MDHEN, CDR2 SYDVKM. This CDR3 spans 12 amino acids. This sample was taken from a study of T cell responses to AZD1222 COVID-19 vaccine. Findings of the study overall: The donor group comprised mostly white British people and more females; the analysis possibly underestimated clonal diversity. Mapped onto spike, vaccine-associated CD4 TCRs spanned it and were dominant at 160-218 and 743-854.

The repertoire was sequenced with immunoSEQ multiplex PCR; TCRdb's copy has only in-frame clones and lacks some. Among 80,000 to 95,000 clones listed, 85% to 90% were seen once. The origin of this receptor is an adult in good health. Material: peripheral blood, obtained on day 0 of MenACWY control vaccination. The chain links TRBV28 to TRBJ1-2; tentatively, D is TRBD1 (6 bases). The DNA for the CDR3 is TGTGCCAGCGGAACTTTACAGGGTGGCTACACCTTC. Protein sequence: CASGTLQGGYTF.